These 14 T cell receptor beta chains were all obtained from the same sample, sequenced in a study of blood T cell repertoires in COVID-19. This table comes from immunoSEQ multiplex PCR, and its TCRdb copy is limited to in-frame clones, with some not included. Of a few hundred thousand clones detected, about 87% appear once; the ten largest clones hold 3% to 3.5%. The specimen sequenced was PBMCs or T cells enriched from blood (not recorded which). These receptors were obtained from a woman in her thirties or forties who had been exposed to COVID-19.

The genes are TRBV24-1 and TRBJ1-5; 7 nucleotides line up with TRBD1. The J segment lost 6 bases and the V segment lost 5 bases, leaving 6 bases of the junction unmatched. The CDR3 is made up of 14 amino acids. CDR1 is KGHDR, CDR2 SFDVKD, per germline. CDR3 bases: TGTGCCACCAGTGCTACAGGGGACGGTCAGCCCCAGCATTTT. Protein sequence: CATSATGDGQPQHF.

The gene calls are TRBV6-2 or TRBV6-3 and TRBJ2-7; TRBD1 might be the D (6 bases). Germline CDR1 MNHEY, CDR2 SVGEGT. The CDR3 extends over 15 amino acids. Trimming took off 2 bases at V and 5 bases at J, with 16 bases between the two ends. The CDR3 region is CASSYVFTGRNEQYF. CDR3 in DNA: TGTGCCAGCAGTTACGTTTTTACAGGGCGGAACGAGCAGTACTTC.

This clone has more than one count but fewer than ten. This chain uses TRBV15 with TRBJ1-3; a possible D gene is TRBD1 (5 bases). This CDR3 comprises 16 residues. Trimming took off 0 bases at V and 0 bases at J, with 9 bases between the two ends. The germline V gene encodes CDR1 LNHNV and CDR2 YYDKDF (reference sequence). The CDR3 nucleotides read TGTGCCACCAGCAGAGATCCGACAGCCTCTGGAAACACCATATATTTT. This codes for CATSRDPTASGNTIYF.

V usage is TRBV11-2 and J usage is TRBJ1-2; 8 bases agree with TRBD1. Germline lookup yields CDR1 SGHAT and CDR2 FQNNGV. This CDR3 region has 16 residues. V lost 5 bases and J lost 4; bases outside the gene matches: 12. CDR3 sequence: CASSKKTGTGSYGYTF. CDR3 bases: TGTGCCAGCAGCAAGAAAACCGGGACAGGCTCCTATGGCTACACCTTC.

This clone was counted a few times. This chain joins TRBV6-5 and TRBJ1-3, with TRBD1 matching over 8 bases. With V trimmed by 6 bases and J by 3 bases, 7 bases remained unmatched. Germline loops: CDR1 MNHEY, CDR2 SVGAGI. The CDR3 length is 15 residues. DNA for the CDR3: TGTGCCAGCAGACCCGGACAGGGTAGTGGAAACACCATATATTTT. Residues: CASRPGQGSGNTIYF.

The chain is built from TRBV7-2 and TRBJ1-3; TRBD1 might be the D (5 bases). This CDR3 is built from 16 residues. The germline CDR1 and CDR2 sequences are SGHTA and FQGNSA. Trimming removed 5 bases from V and 3 bases from J, with 17 bases in between. The CDR3 region is CASSQDRSQGGNTIYF. The CDR3 DNA sequence: TGTGCCAGCAGCCAAGACCGCTCCCAGGGTGGAAACACCATATATTTT.

V is TRBV10-3 and J is TRBJ2-6, with TRBD1 matching over 8 bases. Germline loops: CDR1 ENHRY, CDR2 SYGVKD. The CDR3 is made up of 16 amino acids. V shed 6 bases, J shed 2 bases, and the junction held 6 bases outside the gene matches. CDR3 nucleotides: TGTGCCATCAGCCTCAGGGGGCCGGCTGGGGCCAACGTCCTGACTTTC. It specifies CAISLRGPAGANVLTF.

The chain joins TRBV3-1 (or the pseudogene TRBV3-2) to TRBJ2-1; 8 nucleotides agree with TRBD2. V lost 1 base and J lost 3; bases outside the gene matches: 8. Germline V CDR1 and CDR2: LGHDT, YNNKEL (reference sequence). CDR3 size: 17 residues. The CDR3 is CASSQVRGRLRYNEQFF. CDR3 nucleotides: TGTGCCAGCAGCCAAGTGCGCGGGAGGCTGCGCTACAATGAGCAGTTCTTC.

This clone has only one observation. The chain uses TRBV28 and TRBJ2-1; 14 bases match TRBD2. The CDR3 runs to 15 residues. V lost 5 bases to trimming and J lost 11 bases; unmatched junction nucleotides: 8. CDR1 is MDHEN and CDR2 is SYDVKM in the germline V gene. CDR3 residues: CASSPSTSGGGKQFF. The CDR3 DNA follows: TGTGCCAGCAGTCCTTCGACTAGCGGGGGGGGAAAGCAGTTCTTC.

The CDR3 protein is CASSLDIASDTQYF. CDR3 DNA: TGTGCCAGCAGCTTGGACATTGCATCCGATACGCAGTATTTT. The chain is built from TRBV5-4 and TRBJ2-3, with D uncertain. V gave up 0 bases and J gave up 6 bases, with 11 bases separating them. CDR1 and CDR2 from the germline V gene are SGHNT and YYREEE (reference sequence). This CDR3 has 14 amino acids.

The V call is TRBV11-3, the J call TRBJ1-4; 9 bases agree with TRBD1. V trimming: 8 bases; J trimming: 4 bases; junction bases outside the gene matches: 2. This CDR3 has 13 residues. CDR1 SGHNT and CDR2 YENEEA come from the germline V gene. CDR3 sequence: CASGTGNNEKLFF. The CDR3, as DNA: TGTGCCAGCGGGACAGGGAATAATGAAAAACTGTTTTTT.

This chain connects TRBV28 to TRBJ1-6, with D perhaps TRBD1 (6 bases). The germline CDR1 and CDR2 sequences are MDHEN and SYDVKM. The CDR3 length is 14 residues. V lost 8 bases and J 5 bases, leaving 13 bases between the germline ends. Written as DNA, the CDR3 is TGTGCCAGCGTAAGGGGGTGGGATAATTCACCCCTCCACTTT. Encoded protein: CASVRGWDNSPLHF. Filled out from reference TRBV28 and TRBJ1-6, the complete variable domain reads DVKVTQSSRYLVKRTGEKVFLECVQDMDHENMFWYRQDPGLGLRLIYFSYDVKMKEKGDIPEGYSVSREKKERFSLILESASTNQTSMYLCASVRGWDNSPLHFGNGTRLTVT.

The chain joins TRBV2 to TRBJ2-3, with 8 bases that match TRBD2. This CDR3 region has 15 residues. The germline CDR1 and CDR2 sequences are SNHLY and FYNNEI. Trimming removed 6 bases from V and 3 bases from J; junction bases left unmatched: 8. The CDR3 nucleotides are TGTGCCAGCAGAGCGGGAGTAATAGGTACAGATACGCAGTATTTT. Encoded protein: CASRAGVIGTDTQYF.

This chain uses TRBV9 with TRBJ2-1, with TRBD2 matching 14 bases. The CDR3 runs 12 residues. Germline lookup yields CDR1 SGDLS and CDR2 YYNGEE. V lost 7 bases to trimming and J lost 12 bases; unmatched junction nucleotides: 3. The CDR3 DNA sequence: TGTGCCAGCGGACTAGCGGGGGGAGGGCAGTTCTTC. This encodes CASGLAGGGQFF.